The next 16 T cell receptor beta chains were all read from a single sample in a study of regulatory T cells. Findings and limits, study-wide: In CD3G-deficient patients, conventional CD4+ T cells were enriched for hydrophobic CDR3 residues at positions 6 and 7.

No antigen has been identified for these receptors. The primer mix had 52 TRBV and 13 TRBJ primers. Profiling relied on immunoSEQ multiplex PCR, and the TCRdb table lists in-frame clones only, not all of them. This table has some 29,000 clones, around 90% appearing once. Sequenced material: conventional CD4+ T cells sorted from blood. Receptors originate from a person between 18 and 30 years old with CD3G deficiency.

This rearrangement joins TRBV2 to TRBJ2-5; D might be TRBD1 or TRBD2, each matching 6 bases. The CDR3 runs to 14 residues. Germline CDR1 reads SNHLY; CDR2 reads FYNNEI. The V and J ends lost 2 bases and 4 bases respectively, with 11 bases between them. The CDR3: CASSERGAGETQYF. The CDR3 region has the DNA TGTGCCAGCAGTGAAAGGGGGGCGGGAGAGACCCAGTACTTC.

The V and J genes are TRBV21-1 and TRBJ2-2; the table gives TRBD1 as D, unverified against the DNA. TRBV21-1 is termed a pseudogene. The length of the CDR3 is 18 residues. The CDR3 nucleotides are TGTGCCAGCAGCAAGCCCCGGGACAGGGGGTGTAGTGGCGGGGAGCTGTTTTTT. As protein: CASSKPRDRGCSGGELFF.

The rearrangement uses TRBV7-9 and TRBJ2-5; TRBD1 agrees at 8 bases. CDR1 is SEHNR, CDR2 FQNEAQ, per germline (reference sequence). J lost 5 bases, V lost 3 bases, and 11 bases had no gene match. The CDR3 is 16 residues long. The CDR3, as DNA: TGTGCCAGCAGCTTCGGGACAGGAACCCTCGGGGAGACCCAGTACTTC. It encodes CASSFGTGTLGETQYF.

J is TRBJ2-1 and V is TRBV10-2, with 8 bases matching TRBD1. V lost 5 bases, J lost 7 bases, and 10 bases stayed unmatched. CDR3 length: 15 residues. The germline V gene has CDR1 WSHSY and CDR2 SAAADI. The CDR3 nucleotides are TGCGCCAGCAGTCCTACGGACAGGGTGGGGAATGAGCAGTTCTTC. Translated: CASSPTDRVGNEQFF.

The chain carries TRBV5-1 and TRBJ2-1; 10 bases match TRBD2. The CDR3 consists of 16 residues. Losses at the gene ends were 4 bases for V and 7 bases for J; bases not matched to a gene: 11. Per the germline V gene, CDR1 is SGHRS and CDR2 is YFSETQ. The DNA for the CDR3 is TGCGCCAGCAGCAGATCAGCGGGGGGGCCGATAAATGAGCAGTTCTTC. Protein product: CASSRSAGGPINEQFF.

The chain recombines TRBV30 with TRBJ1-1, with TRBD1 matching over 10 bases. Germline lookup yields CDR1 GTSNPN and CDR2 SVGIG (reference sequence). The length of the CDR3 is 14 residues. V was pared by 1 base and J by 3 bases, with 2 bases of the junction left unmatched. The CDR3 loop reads CAWSGQGADTEAFF. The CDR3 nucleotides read TGTGCCTGGAGTGGACAGGGGGCGGACACTGAAGCTTTCTTT. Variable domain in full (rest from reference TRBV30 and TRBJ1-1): SQTIHQWPATLVQPVGSPLSLECTVEGTSNPNLYWYRQAAGRGLQLLFYSVGIGQISSEVPQNLSASRPQDRQFILSSKKLLLSDSGFYLCAWSGQGADTEAFFGQGTRLTVV.

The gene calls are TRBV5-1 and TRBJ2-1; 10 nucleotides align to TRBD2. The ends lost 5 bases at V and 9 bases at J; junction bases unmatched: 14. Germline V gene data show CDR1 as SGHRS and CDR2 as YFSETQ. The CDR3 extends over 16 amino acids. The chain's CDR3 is CASSLGTLAGAGEQFF. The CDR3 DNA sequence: TGCGCCAGCAGTCTGGGGACCCTAGCGGGAGCAGGTGAGCAGTTCTTC.

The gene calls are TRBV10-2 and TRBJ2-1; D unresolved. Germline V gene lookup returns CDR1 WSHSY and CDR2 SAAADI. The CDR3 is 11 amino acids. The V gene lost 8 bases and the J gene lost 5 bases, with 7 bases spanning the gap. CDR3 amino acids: CASRIHNEQFF. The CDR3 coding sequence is TGCGCCAGCCGGATACACAATGAGCAGTTCTTC.

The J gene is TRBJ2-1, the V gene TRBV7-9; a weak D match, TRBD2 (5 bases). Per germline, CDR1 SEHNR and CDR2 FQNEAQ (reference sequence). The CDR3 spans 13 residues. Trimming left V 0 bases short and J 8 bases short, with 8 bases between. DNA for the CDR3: TGTGCCAGCAGCTTAGCGGAGGAATATGAGCAGTTCTTC. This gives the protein CASSLAEEYEQFF.

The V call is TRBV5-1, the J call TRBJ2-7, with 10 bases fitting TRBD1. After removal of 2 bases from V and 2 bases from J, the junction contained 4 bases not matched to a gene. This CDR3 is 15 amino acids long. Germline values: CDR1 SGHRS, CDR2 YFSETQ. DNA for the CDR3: TGCGCCAGCAGCTTCGGGACAGGGGTTCCCTACGAGCAGTACTTC. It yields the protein CASSFGTGVPYEQYF.

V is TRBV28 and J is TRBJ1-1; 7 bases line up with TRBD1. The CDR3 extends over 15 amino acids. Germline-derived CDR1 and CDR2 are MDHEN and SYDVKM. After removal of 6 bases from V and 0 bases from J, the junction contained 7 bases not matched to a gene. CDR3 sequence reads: CASSLRGTVNTEAFF. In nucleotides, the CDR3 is TGTGCCAGCAGCCTGAGAGGGACAGTGAACACTGAAGCTTTCTTT. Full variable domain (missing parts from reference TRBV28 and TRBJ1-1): DVKVTQSSRYLVKRTGEKVFLECVQDMDHENMFWYRQDPGLGLRLIYFSYDVKMKEKGDIPEGYSVSREKKERFSLILESASTNQTSMYLCASSLRGTVNTEAFFGQGTRLTVV.

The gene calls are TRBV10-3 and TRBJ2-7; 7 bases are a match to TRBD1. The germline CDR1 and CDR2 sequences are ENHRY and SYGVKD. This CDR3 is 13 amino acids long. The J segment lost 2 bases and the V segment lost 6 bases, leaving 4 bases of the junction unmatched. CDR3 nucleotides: TGTGCCATCAGAACAGGGGCTCCCTACGAGCAGTACTTC. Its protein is CAIRTGAPYEQYF.

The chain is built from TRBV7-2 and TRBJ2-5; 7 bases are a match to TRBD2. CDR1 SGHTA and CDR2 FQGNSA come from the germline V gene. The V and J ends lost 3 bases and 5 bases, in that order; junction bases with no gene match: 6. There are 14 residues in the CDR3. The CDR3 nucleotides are TGTGCCAGCAGCTTGCTTTGGGGGGGGGAGACCCAGTACTTC. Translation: CASSLLWGGETQYF.

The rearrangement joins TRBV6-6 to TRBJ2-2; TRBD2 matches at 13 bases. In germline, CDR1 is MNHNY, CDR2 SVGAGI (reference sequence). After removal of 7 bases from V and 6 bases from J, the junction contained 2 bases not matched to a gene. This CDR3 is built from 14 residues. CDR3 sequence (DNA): TGTGCCAGCAAAGGGACTAGCGGGGCCGGGGAGCTGTTTTTT. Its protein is CASKGTSGAGELFF.

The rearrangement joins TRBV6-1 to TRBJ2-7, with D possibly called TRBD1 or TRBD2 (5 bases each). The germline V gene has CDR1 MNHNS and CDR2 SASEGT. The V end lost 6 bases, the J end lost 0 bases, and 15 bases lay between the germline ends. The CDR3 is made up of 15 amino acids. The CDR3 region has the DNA TGTGCCAGCAGAATGGGACCGAGAGGCTCCTACGAGCAGTACTTC. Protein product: CASRMGPRGSYEQYF.

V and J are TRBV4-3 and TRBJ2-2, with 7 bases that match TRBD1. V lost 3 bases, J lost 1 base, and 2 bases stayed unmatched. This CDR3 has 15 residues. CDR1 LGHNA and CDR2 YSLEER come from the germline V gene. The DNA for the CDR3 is TGCGCCAGCAGCCAGGGGGACAGGAACACCGGGGAGCTGTTTTTT. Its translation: CASSQGDRNTGELFF.